This T cell receptor beta chain was sequenced for a study of CD8 T cells in ankylosing spondylitis. Scientists made TCR beta libraries using quantitative 5'-RACE with molecular barcodes. TCRdb analysed the 5' RACE reads with MiXCR anew, one entry per CDR3 protein. The sample lists 150,000 to 200,000 distinct CDR3 sequences; approximately 10% were seen once. This clonotype showed up just a few times. Its antigen remains unknown. Germline V CDR1 and CDR2: MNHEY, SVGAGI. The V and J ends lost 0 bases and 7 bases respectively, with 7 bases between them. The length of the CDR3 is 13 residues. Study observations and caveats: Eight highly homologous variants made up a TCR beta motif, and this motif appeared characteristic of ankylosing spondylitis blood.

The sample was blood, either unsorted or a sorted T cell fraction (not recorded which). The chain carries TRBV6-5 and TRBJ1-5; D is ambiguous. This receptor was identified in a female donor with ankylosing spondylitis or in good health (not recorded which). The CDR3: CASSYSAGQPQHF. CDR3 DNA sequence: TGTGCCAGCAGTTACTCTGCGGGGCAGCCCCAGCATTTT.